One sample yielded the 13 T cell receptor beta chains listed below, sequenced in a study of T cells after yellow fever vaccination. One entry per CDR3 protein results from TCRdb running MiXCR on the 5' RACE reads. There are around 250,000 distinct CDR3 sequences in the sample; less than 9% occur only once, and roughly 0.86% lies in the top ten. Source: CD4+ T cells sorted from PBMCs, taken 15 days after the yellow fever booster vaccination. Receptor source: a man aged 25 to 40 who received the YFV17D yellow fever vaccine.

This clonotype was found many times. This chain links TRBV29-1 with TRBJ2-2; 15 bases match TRBD2. V lost 1 base and J lost 8; bases outside the gene matches: 8. The germline gives CDR1 SQVTM, CDR2 ANQGSEA. The CDR3 extends over 17 amino acids. The CDR3 bases are TGCAGCGTTGAAGCCCAAAGGGGACTAGCGGGAGGTGGGGAGCTGTTTTTT. It encodes CSVEAQRGLAGGGELFF.

The chain employs TRBV7-9 and TRBJ2-2, with a weak D call TRBD2 (5 bases). Per the germline V gene, CDR1 is SEHNR and CDR2 is FQNEAQ (reference sequence). V lost 2 bases to trimming and J lost 2 bases, with 15 bases between them. The CDR3 totals 17 residues. This CDR3 is CASSLSWLADNTGELFF. The DNA for the CDR3 is TGTGCCAGCAGCTTATCTTGGCTAGCAGATAACACCGGGGAGCTGTTTTTT.

This clonotype has at least ten counts. This chain connects TRBV6-5 to TRBJ2-7, with 10 nucleotides matching TRBD1. Germline loops: CDR1 MNHEY, CDR2 SVGAGI. The length of the CDR3 is 18 residues. With 2 bases clipped from V and 2 bases from J, the junction kept 12 bases outside the gene matches. CDR3 sequence reads: CASSYGVTIGQGAYEQYF. In nucleotides, the CDR3 is TGTGCCAGCAGTTACGGGGTGACGATCGGACAGGGGGCCTACGAGCAGTACTTC.

The chain recombines TRBV7-2 with TRBJ2-7; a possible D gene is TRBD2 (5 bases). The germline CDR1 and CDR2 sequences are SGHTA and FQGNSA. V lost 6 bases and J 0 bases, leaving 12 bases between the germline ends. This CDR3 contains 14 residues. The CDR3 DNA follows: TGTGCCAGCAGAGCGGAGCTGCCCTCCTACGAGCAGTACTTC. This sequence encodes CASRAELPSYEQYF. The entire variable domain, with the rest obtained from reference TRBV7-2 and TRBJ2-7, is as follows: GAGVSQSPSNKVTEKGKDVELRCDPISGHTALYWYRQSLGQGLEFLIYFQGNSAPDKSGLPSDRFSAERTGGSVSTLTIQRTQQEDSAVYLCASRAELPSYEQYFGPGTRLTVT.

Only a few counts were recorded for this clonotype. The chain combines TRBV11-2 with TRBJ2-3; no clear D. CDR3 length: 18 residues. In germline, CDR1 is SGHAT, CDR2 FQNNGV. The germline V and J ends were trimmed by 2 bases and 1 base, with 19 bases remaining between them. The CDR3 bases are TGTGCCAGCAGCTTATCCAGAATCCTCCTTCCGGGCACAGATACGCAGTATTTT. It yields the protein CASSLSRILLPGTDTQYF.

This clonotype was seen more than once but under ten times. The chain recombines TRBV20-1 with TRBJ2-5, with D tentatively TRBD2 (5 bases). V was trimmed by 6 bases and J by 5 bases, leaving 16 bases between them. This CDR3 is built from 13 residues. The germline CDR1 and CDR2 sequences are DFQATT and SNEGSKA (reference sequence). The CDR3 sequence: CSALDVGGETQYF. In nucleotides, the CDR3 is TGCAGTGCATTAGACGTGGGCGGGGAGACCCAGTACTTC.

This clonotype has ten or more counts. This chain joins TRBV20-1 and TRBJ1-5; 8 bases are shared with TRBD1. This CDR3 region has 13 residues. V was pared by 5 bases and J by 6 bases, with 6 bases of the junction left unmatched. Per the germline V gene, CDR1 is DFQATT and CDR2 is SNEGSKA (reference sequence). The CDR3 protein is CSAGHRGSQPQHF. CDR3 sequence (DNA): TGCAGTGCTGGGCACAGGGGGTCTCAGCCCCAGCATTTT.

This clonotype was seen many times. The rearrangement links TRBV6-1 to TRBJ1-1; a weak D match, TRBD1 (5 bases). Germline-derived CDR1 and CDR2 are MNHNS and SASEGT. Trimming left V 7 bases short and J 0 bases short, with 9 bases between. The CDR3 totals 13 residues. This CDR3 reads CASMNRLNTEAFF. The CDR3, as DNA: TGTGCCAGCATGAACAGGTTGAACACTGAAGCTTTCTTT.

Notes on this clonotype: One end of the junction is discordant with germline, which a read error may explain. This chain joins TRBV5-1 and TRBJ2-2; D ambiguous. Germline CDR1 SGHRS, CDR2 YFSETQ. The CDR3 is 13 amino acids. Written as DNA, the CDR3 is TGCACCAGCAGCTTGAGTGAAACCGGGGAGCTGTTTTTT. Translation gives CTSSLSETGELFF.

V gene TRBV20-1 combines with J gene TRBJ2-7, with D possibly matching TRBD1 (7 bases). The CDR3 sequence is 13 residues long. Trimming pared 3 bases from V and 2 bases from J, leaving 11 bases between. Germline CDR1 reads DFQATT; CDR2 reads SNEGSKA (reference sequence). The CDR3 DNA reads as TGCAGTGCTAGCTCCAGGGGGGCCTACGAGCAGTACTTC. This gives the protein CSASSRGAYEQYF.

The rearrangement joins TRBV12-3 or TRBV12-4 to TRBJ1-1; D may be TRBD1 (6 bases). The CDR3 totals 14 residues. V shed 8 bases and J shed 1 base, with 14 bases lying between them. CDR3 loop: CASGRGMGNTEAFF. The CDR3 bases are TGTGCCAGCGGTAGGGGGATGGGGAACACTGAAGCTTTCTTT.

This clonotype came up many times. The chain combines TRBV20-1 with TRBJ2-7; D remains ambiguous. Trimming took 3 bases from V and 3 from J, leaving 9 bases between them. CDR1 and CDR2 from the germline V gene are DFQATT and SNEGSKA (reference sequence). CDR3 length: 12 residues. CDR3 sequence (DNA): TGCAGTGCTAGTTTTACCCTCTACGAGCAGTACTTC. It is translated as CSASFTLYEQYF.

This clonotype was seen repeatedly, ten times or more. V gene TRBV20-1 combines with J gene TRBJ2-5; 8 nucleotides align to TRBD1. The CDR3 runs to 14 residues. With 0 bases clipped from V and 5 bases from J, the junction kept 5 bases outside the gene matches. Germline V CDR1 and CDR2: DFQATT, SNEGSKA (reference sequence). CDR3: CSARDPRGHETQYF. CDR3 bases: TGCAGTGCTAGAGACCCCAGGGGGCACGAGACCCAGTACTTC.